The 13 T cell receptor beta chains below all came from one sample that was sequenced in a study of T cell responses to AZD1222 COVID-19 vaccine. Assay used: immunoSEQ multiplex PCR; TCRdb lists only in-frame clones, some missing. The sample lists tens of thousands of clones, 91% seen once, with approximately 5.2% in the top ten. The sample was peripheral blood, taken on day 0 of MenACWY control vaccination. Source of these receptors: an adult in good health.

DNA for the CDR3: TGTGCCAGCAGCCCCTCCACACTAGCGGGAGCGTACGAGCAGTACTTC. Amino acids: CASSPSTLAGAYEQYF. This rearrangement joins TRBV5-5 to TRBJ2-7; 11 nucleotides align to TRBD2. The CDR3 consists of 16 residues. V was clipped by 4 bases and J by 4 bases; unmatched bases: 10. Per germline, CDR1 SGHKS and CDR2 YYEKEE (reference sequence).

The chain carries TRBV29-1 and TRBJ1-1; D is possibly TRBD1 (5 bases). The CDR3 has 12 amino acids. Trimming took off 4 bases at V and 3 bases at J, with 9 bases between the two ends. Germline V gene lookup returns CDR1 SQVTM and CDR2 ANQGSEA. CDR3: CSVVRAHTEAFF. The CDR3 DNA follows: TGCAGCGTTGTCAGGGCTCACACTGAAGCTTTCTTT.

The genes are TRBV30 and TRBJ2-7, with 9 bases matching TRBD1. Germline V lookup: CDR1 GTSNPN, CDR2 SVGIG (reference sequence). CDR3 length equals 16 residues. V shed 4 bases, J shed 7 bases, and the junction held 17 bases outside the gene matches. The DNA of the CDR3 is TGTGCCTGGATAAGAAACAGGGGGCAAATCGTCTGTGAGCAGTACTTC. It codes for CAWIRNRGQIVCEQYF.

The V and J genes are TRBV11-2 and TRBJ2-1, with D perhaps matching TRBD1 or TRBD2 (6 bases each). V was trimmed by 4 bases and J by 10 bases, leaving 17 bases between them. The germline V gene encodes CDR1 SGHAT and CDR2 FQNNGV. The CDR3 spans 14 residues. CDR3 DNA: TGTGCCAGCAGCTCCCGCTACGGGGGCCGGGAGCAGTTCTTC. Its protein product is CASSSRYGGREQFF.

This clone appeared once. V is TRBV7-6 and J is TRBJ1-5, with TRBD1 identical over 11 bases. Unmatched junction bases numbered 8, after V lost 2 bases and J lost 11 bases. The CDR3 is 15 residues long. Germline lookup yields CDR1 SGHVS and CDR2 FNYEAQ. The CDR3 bases are TGTGCCAGCAGCTTATCCCCCGGACAGGGGGCAACCCAGCATTTT. Its protein product is CASSLSPGQGATQHF.

The rearrangement joins TRBV19 to TRBJ1-5; D call uncertain. CDR3 length equals 15 residues. Per the germline V gene, CDR1 is LNHDA and CDR2 is SQIVND (reference sequence). Trimming removed 5 bases at V and 0 bases at J, with 11 bases between. CDR3 residues: CASSPTEYSNQPQHF. The DNA for the CDR3 is TGTGCCAGTAGTCCCACAGAGTATAGCAATCAGCCCCAGCATTTT.

The rearrangement uses TRBV6-1 and TRBJ1-3; D is unclear. Between the trimmed V and J ends, which lost 2 bases and 4 bases, there was a span of 12 bases. The germline V gene has CDR1 MNHNS and CDR2 SASEGT. The CDR3 has 15 residues. The CDR3: CASSESLGSGNTIYF. CDR3 DNA: TGTGCCAGCAGTGAAAGTTTGGGGAGCGGAAACACCATATATTTT.

This chain joins TRBV6-5 and TRBJ2-1; 8 bases agree with TRBD2. Germline V CDR1 and CDR2: MNHEY, SVGAGI. The junction had 7 bases not matched to a gene; V was cut back by 2 bases and J by 7 bases. The CDR3 has 15 amino acids. The CDR3 coding sequence is TGTGCCAGCAGTTACCCAAGCGGGAGAAGTAATGAGCAGTTCTTC. Protein product: CASSYPSGRSNEQFF.

The CDR3 reads CASSLGLPDTQYF. In DNA, the CDR3 is TGTGCCAGCAGTTTGGGGCTCCCAGATACGCAGTATTTT. V usage is TRBV28 and J usage is TRBJ2-3; perhaps TRBD1 as D (5 bases). The CDR3 spans 13 residues. V was shortened by 3 bases and J by 4 bases, with 8 bases between the two germline ends. From germline, CDR1 is MDHEN and CDR2 SYDVKM.

This clone appeared once. The rearrangement uses TRBV11-2 and TRBJ1-6, with no clear D. Germline loops: CDR1 SGHAT, CDR2 FQNNGV. V gave up 2 bases and J gave up 0 bases, with 17 bases separating them. The CDR3 consists of 19 residues. This CDR3 reads CASSLNLPVGSSYNSPLHF. The CDR3 bases are TGTGCCAGCAGCTTAAACCTTCCCGTAGGGAGCTCCTATAATTCACCCCTCCACTTT.

Remarks on this clone: The identical CDR3 is also encoded by other nucleotide sequences in the sample. The V and J genes are TRBV28 and TRBJ1-2; unclear D gene. Trimming stripped 5 bases from V and 5 bases from J, with 9 bases between. The germline gives CDR1 MDHEN, CDR2 SYDVKM. The CDR3 covers 12 residues. The CDR3 reads CASSPGDYGYTF. The CDR3 coding sequence is TGTGCCAGCAGTCCGGGAGATTATGGCTACACCTTC.

This clone was detected a few times. The gene calls are TRBV25-1 and TRBJ1-1, with D uncertain. Germline CDR1 is MGHDK and CDR2 is SYGVNS. The CDR3 totals 14 residues. Trimming pared 6 bases from V and 1 base from J, leaving 12 bases between. The CDR3 DNA sequence: TGTGCCAGCAGGGCTGGCGGAGAGAACACTGAAGCTTTCTTT. Protein product: CASRAGGENTEAFF.

The chain has TRBV2 and TRBJ1-3; D not certain. The germline V and J ends were trimmed by 7 bases and 1 base, with 5 bases remaining between them. This CDR3 contains 12 residues. From germline, CDR1 is SNHLY and CDR2 FYNNEI. The CDR3 loop is CASKGSGNTIYF. CDR3 nucleotide sequence: TGTGCCAGCAAAGGGTCTGGAAACACCATATATTTT.